This TCR beta chain was sequenced in a study of blood T cell repertoires in COVID-19. Study details: Collection of acute and convalescent COVID-19 samples took place in the United States, Italy and Spain. T cells, B-cell-depleted T cells, or PBMCs provided the cDNA or gDNA that served as material.

It was during active infection that Seattle patients were enrolled and then longitudinally followed. V dropped 6 bases and J dropped 5 bases, with 10 bases sitting between them. The CDR3 has 11 amino acids. In germline, CDR1 is DFQATT, CDR2 SNEGSKA (reference sequence). This clone is a singleton in its sample. Original handling: Reference gene primer amplification yielded estimated nucleated cell counts. Sequencing used immunoSEQ multiplex PCR; TCRdb keeps in-frame clones, though not all of them. V and J calls and clone size are as listed in that table; D and trimming were resolved from the DNA. Here the sample spans around 200,000 clones, about 85% being singletons.

Sequencing was done on a sample of peripheral blood. This TCR was recovered from a woman in her seventies with COVID-19, enrolled during active disease. The rearrangement joins TRBV20-1 to TRBJ1-1, with D unresolved. The chain's CDR3 is CSAETGTEAFF. In DNA, the CDR3 is TGCAGTGCGGAAACGGGGACTGAAGCTTTCTTT.